The 4 T cell receptor beta chains listed next were all sequenced from one sample in a study of T-cell reconstitution after alpha-beta-depleted transplantation in children. Preparing the TCRbeta library involved the use of unique molecular identifiers. TCRdb re-called the PCR reads with MiXCR, one entry per CDR3 protein. This table holds about 870,000 distinct CDR3 sequences, approximately 15% found once. Sequencing was performed on PBMCs, mostly from graft donor cells, taken 360 days after TCRalphabeta/CD19-depleted stem cell transplant. The source of these receptors is a male patient between 5 and 17 years old who had a stem cell transplant for acute lymphoblastic leukemia, so the T cells may come from the graft donor.

There are many counts of this clonotype. This chain uses TRBV10-1 with TRBJ2-3; D unresolved. Germline V gives CDR1 WNHNN, CDR2 SYGVQD (reference sequence). The length of the CDR3 is 9 residues. The V gene lost 7 bases and the J gene lost 8 bases, with 4 bases spanning the gap. Written as DNA, the CDR3 is TGCGCCAGCACTAGTACGCAGTATTTT. Translated: CASTSTQYF.

This clonotype appeared a few times. This chain connects TRBV29-1 to TRBJ1-3; D gene uncertain. From germline, CDR1 is SQVTM and CDR2 ANQGSEA. The CDR3 contains 12 residues. V was trimmed by 4 bases and J by 1 base, leaving 5 bases between them. CDR3 amino acids: CSVVGSGNTIYF. In DNA form, the CDR3 reads TGCAGCGTTGTAGGGTCTGGAAACACCATATATTTT.

This clonotype was counted a few times. The rearrangement joins TRBV11-2 to TRBJ2-3; 10 bases match TRBD2. With 4 bases clipped from V and 4 bases from J, the junction kept 14 bases outside the gene matches. From germline, CDR1 is SGHAT and CDR2 FQNNGV. The CDR3 length is 18 residues. CDR3 in amino acids: CASSSTPRLAGGPDTQYF. The DNA for the CDR3 is TGTGCCAGCAGCTCGACACCGAGATTAGCGGGAGGACCAGATACGCAGTATTTT. Full variable domain (remainder filled in from reference TRBV11-2 and TRBJ2-3): EAGVAQSPRYKIIEKRQSVAFWCNPISGHATLYWYQQILGQGPKLLIQFQNNGVVDDSQLPKDRFSAERLKGVDSTLKIQPAKLEDSAVYLCASSSTPRLAGGPDTQYFGPGTRLTVL.

The chain carries TRBV12-3 or TRBV12-4 and TRBJ1-1; maybe TRBD1 (5 bases). The length of the CDR3 is 15 residues. Trimming pared 3 bases from V and 1 base from J, leaving 12 bases between. Written as DNA, the CDR3 is TGTGCCAGCAGTTTGGTGGGACGCCGGAACACTGAAGCTTTCTTT. The encoded protein is CASSLVGRRNTEAFF.